This T cell receptor (beta chain) is from a study of shared clonotypes between healthy human individuals. Trimming stripped 6 bases from V and 4 bases from J, with 16 bases between. In germline, CDR1 is MNHEY, CDR2 SVGAGI. The CDR3 loop spans 14 amino acids. Data came from immunoSEQ multiplex PCR; TCRdb stores just in-frame clones and leaves some out. The data hold about 2.3 million clones, with roughly 92% observed a single time. The rearrangement joins TRBV6-5 to TRBJ2-7, with a possible D match to TRBD1 (7 bases). The source material was naive CD4+ T cells from PBMCs. Subset noted: CD45RA+ positively selected. The sequence derives from a man younger than 35 in good health. Some clones in this sample may be carry-over from other donors' samples. CDR3 sequence (DNA): TGTGCCAGCAGGCGGGACAGTTTTGTGTACGAGCAGTACTTC. Translating gives CASRRDSFVYEQYF.